Below are 26 T cell receptor beta chains sequenced from a single sample in a study of graft-versus-host responses after intestinal transplantation. Assay: immunoSEQ multiplex PCR; the TCRdb copy retains only in-frame clones and omits some. The sample lists around 89,000 clones, about nine tenths occurring once. These receptors have no identified antigens. Sequencing used unstimulated CD8+ T cells sorted from spleen or lymph node cells, obtained before transplant. The receptors stem from a human donor who was the organ donor for an intestinal transplant.

The rearrangement links TRBV19 to TRBJ1-1; 7 bases line up with TRBD1. After removal of 5 bases from V and 5 bases from J, the junction contained 14 bases not matched to a gene. CDR1 is LNHDA, CDR2 SQIVND, per germline (reference sequence). The CDR3 sequence is 16 residues long. The CDR3 coding sequence is TGTGCCAGTAGTCCCGCGGGTCCACCCAGGGGGACTGAAGCTTTCTTT. It specifies CASSPAGPPRGTEAFF.

The gene calls are TRBV10-3 and TRBJ2-5; D gene unclear. TRBJ2-7 matches the DNA end more closely, so the J call is doubtful. This CDR3 has 12 amino acids. From germline, CDR1 is ENHRY and CDR2 SYGVKD. The CDR3: CAICTPPYEQYF. The CDR3 DNA sequence: TGTGCCATCTGCACTCCTCCCTACGAGCAGTACTTC.

The CDR3 DNA reads as TGTGCCAGCAGCTTAGGCCAAGGGGCGCCCCCCTCTAACTATGGCTACACCTTC. Translating gives CASSLGQGAPPSNYGYTF. The J gene is TRBJ1-2, the V gene TRBV13, with a possible D match to TRBD1 (5 bases). CDR3 length equals 18 residues. Trimming left V 0 bases short and J 0 bases short, with 17 bases between. Germline V gene data show CDR1 as PRHDT and CDR2 as FYEKMQ (reference sequence).

The chain has TRBV7-9 and TRBJ1-3, with 7 nucleotides matching TRBD1. The CDR3 loop spans 18 amino acids. Germline values: CDR1 SEHNR, CDR2 FQNEAQ (reference sequence). With 5 bases clipped from V and 10 bases from J, the junction kept 23 bases outside the gene matches. The CDR3 region has the DNA TGTGCCAGCAGCCTCGGACAGGAGGCCATATCTGTAAGGGGGACCATATATTTT. It specifies CASSLGQEAISVRGTIYF.

This sequence joins TRBV5-1 and TRBJ2-7; TRBD1 agrees at 8 bases. The CDR3 contains 15 residues. V was pared by 0 bases and J by 1 base, with 3 bases of the junction left unmatched. Germline V CDR1 and CDR2: SGHRS, YFSETQ. The CDR3 reads CASSLAQGASYEQYF. The DNA of the CDR3 is TGCGCCAGCAGCTTGGCTCAGGGGGCTTCCTACGAGCAGTACTTC.

The rearrangement uses TRBV7-8 and TRBJ1-2; D is perhaps TRBD1 (5 bases). This CDR3 contains 15 residues. With 1 base removed from V and 2 bases from J, the gap between germline ends came to 11 bases. CDR1 is SGHVS and CDR2 is FQNEAQ in the germline V gene. The CDR3 reads CASSLVPGINYGYTF. CDR3 bases: TGTGCCAGCAGCTTAGTCCCAGGGATCAACTATGGCTACACCTTC.

The chain has TRBV15 and TRBJ1-4; TRBD1 matches at 9 bases. This CDR3 comprises 14 residues. With V trimmed by 3 bases and J by 7 bases, 3 bases remained unmatched. From germline, CDR1 is LNHNV and CDR2 YYDKDF (reference sequence). The DNA of the CDR3 is TGTGCCACCAGCAGCGGGGACAGGGTTGAAAAACTGTTTTTT. This translates into CATSSGDRVEKLFF.

This chain links TRBV7-9 with TRBJ2-5; a weak D match, TRBD1 (6 bases). Judging by the DNA end, TRBJ2-7 fits better; the J call may be wrong. The CDR3 contains 14 residues. Germline CDR1 reads SEHNR; CDR2 reads FQNEAQ (reference sequence). The DNA of the CDR3 is TGTGCCAGCAGCCCCGGACAGAGGTTATACGAGCAGTACTTC. Protein: CASSPGQRLYEQYF.

The chain recombines TRBV9 with TRBJ2-4; 10 bases are shared with TRBD2. CDR1 and CDR2 (germline): SGDLS, YYNGEE. The CDR3 totals 17 residues. V shed 0 bases, J shed 6 bases, and the junction held 9 bases outside the gene matches. The CDR3: CASSVGSLPSGGNIQYF. In DNA form, the CDR3 reads TGTGCCAGCAGCGTAGGCTCCTTGCCTAGCGGGGGAAACATTCAGTACTTC.

V gene TRBV28 combines with J gene TRBJ1-2, with D maybe TRBD1 (5 bases). Germline V lookup: CDR1 MDHEN, CDR2 SYDVKM. There are 13 residues in the CDR3. The V end lost 2 bases, the J end lost 4 bases, and 8 bases lay between the germline ends. CDR3 amino acids: CASSLVTVYGYTF. CDR3 in DNA: TGTGCCAGCAGTTTAGTGACAGTCTATGGCTACACCTTC.

The chain links TRBV19 to TRBJ1-2; the D is unclear. Trimming stripped 3 bases from V and 4 bases from J, with 12 bases between. The CDR3 totals 14 residues. CDR1 is LNHDA, CDR2 SQIVND, per germline (reference sequence). The CDR3 is CASSIFDTFYGYTF. CDR3 sequence (DNA): TGTGCCAGTAGTATCTTCGACACCTTCTATGGCTACACCTTC.

This clone showed up just a few times. This chain joins TRBV4-2 and TRBJ1-3; the match to TRBD1 covers 7 bases. This CDR3 region has 13 residues. Germline V lookup: CDR1 LGHNA, CDR2 YNFKEQ. Losses at the gene ends were 8 bases for V and 2 bases for J; bases not matched to a gene: 3. The CDR3 sequence is CASATGTGNTIYF. DNA for the CDR3: TGTGCCAGCGCGACAGGGACTGGAAACACCATATATTTT.

J is TRBJ2-2 and V is TRBV7-9, with D possibly TRBD2 on 5 matching bases. The germline V gene encodes CDR1 SEHNR and CDR2 FQNEAQ (reference sequence). V was clipped by 1 base and J by 6 bases, with 12 bases between them. The CDR3 is 15 amino acids. CDR3 region: CASSLVEDWSGELFF. The CDR3 DNA reads as TGTGCCAGCAGCTTAGTGGAGGATTGGTCCGGGGAGCTGTTTTTT.

The chain links TRBV29-1 to TRBJ2-7, with D unclear. The CDR3 has 14 residues. Germline V CDR1 and CDR2: SQVTM, ANQGSEA. Deletions cut 4 bases from V and 0 bases from J, with 13 bases between. As DNA, the CDR3 is TGCAGCGTTGTTGGTCCACTGAGCTCCTACGAGCAGTACTTC. Translating gives CSVVGPLSSYEQYF.

The chain has TRBV9 and TRBJ2-3; 8 bases map to TRBD2. CDR3 length equals 17 residues. The ends lost 0 bases at V and 2 bases at J; junction bases unmatched: 8. Germline CDR1 reads SGDLS; CDR2 reads YYNGEE. The CDR3 region has the DNA TGTGCCAGCAGCGTAGCGGTTGGCGGGGGGAACACAGATACGCAGTATTTT. This sequence encodes CASSVAVGGGNTDTQYF. The full variable domain, completed using reference TRBV9 and TRBJ2-3, is DSGVTQTPKHLITATGQRVTLRCSPRSGDLSVYWYQQSLDQGLQFLIQYYNGEERAKGNILERFSAQQFPDLHSELNLSSLELGDSALYFCASSVAVGGGNTDTQYFGPGTRLTVL.

This clone was seen only once. V gene TRBV12-2 combines with J gene TRBJ1-5; the D call of TRBD1 is as the table states it, not checked on the DNA. TRBV12-2 is deemed a pseudogene. The CDR3 totals 14 residues. CDR3 region: CASRLRQAGQPQHF. As DNA, the CDR3 is TGTGCAAGTCGCTTGCGACAGGCTGGCCAGCCCCAGCATTTT.

This chain links TRBV29-1 with TRBJ2-1; 8 positions match TRBD2. The CDR3 length is 15 residues. CDR1 and CDR2 (germline): SQVTM, ANQGSEA. V lost 4 bases, J lost 5 bases, and 10 bases stayed unmatched. In DNA form, the CDR3 reads TGCAGCGTTGTGCGTCCGGGGGGGAATAACAATGAGCAGTTCTTC. Its translation: CSVVRPGGNNNEQFF.

This chain uses TRBV11-2 with TRBJ1-2, with D tentatively TRBD1 (5 bases). Germline CDR1 and CDR2: SGHAT and FQNNGV. V lost 0 bases to trimming and J lost 4 bases, with 15 bases between them. CDR3 length: 16 amino acids. The CDR3 region has the DNA TGTGCCAGCAGCTTAGATCCGCAGGGAAGAAGCTATGGCTACACCTTC. Protein product: CASSLDPQGRSYGYTF.

V is TRBV7-8 and J is TRBJ1-1; D may be TRBD1 (6 bases). From germline, CDR1 is SGHVS and CDR2 FQNEAQ. The CDR3 is 20 amino acids. V was trimmed by 6 bases and J by 3 bases, leaving 32 bases between them. The CDR3 sequence is CASSKTRKVLVTGRDTEAFF. CDR3 DNA: TGTGCCAGCAGTAAGACCCGAAAGGTTTTAGTCACAGGGCGGGACACTGAAGCTTTCTTT.

The chain uses TRBV9 and TRBJ2-3, with TRBD2 identical over 10 bases. The CDR3 has 17 residues. Germline CDR1 is SGDLS and CDR2 is YYNGEE. V lost 3 bases and J lost 1; bases outside the gene matches: 8. The CDR3 sequence is CASSAPILAGGTDTQYF. The CDR3 nucleotides are TGTGCCAGCAGCGCCCCTATTCTAGCGGGGGGCACAGATACGCAGTATTTT. The full variable domain, completed using reference TRBV9 and TRBJ2-3, is DSGVTQTPKHLITATGQRVTLRCSPRSGDLSVYWYQQSLDQGLQFLIQYYNGEERAKGNILERFSAQQFPDLHSELNLSSLELGDSALYFCASSAPILAGGTDTQYFGPGTRLTVL.

The chain combines TRBV27 with TRBJ1-2; D remains ambiguous. From germline, CDR1 is MNHEY and CDR2 SMNVEV (reference sequence). The V gene lost 2 bases and the J gene lost 1 base, with 11 bases spanning the gap. The CDR3 is 15 amino acids. The CDR3 reads CASSLTQAFNYGYTF. CDR3 sequence (DNA): TGTGCCAGCAGTTTAACTCAAGCGTTTAACTATGGCTACACCTTC.

The V gene is TRBV19, the J gene TRBJ2-5; tentative D call: TRBD2 (6 bases). V dropped 6 bases and J dropped 8 bases, with 13 bases sitting between them. The CDR3 loop spans 12 amino acids. Germline V gene sequence: CDR1 LNHDA, CDR2 SQIVND (reference sequence). CDR3 loop: CASRQGGSTQYF. CDR3 DNA sequence: TGTGCCAGTAGGCAGGGAGGAAGCACCCAGTACTTC.

The chain joins TRBV7-8 to TRBJ2-1; D not resolved. CDR1 and CDR2 (germline): SGHVS, FQNEAQ. Between the trimmed V and J ends, which lost 8 bases and 3 bases, there was a span of 5 bases. CDR3 length: 11 amino acids. CDR3 region: CASGSYNEQFF. The CDR3 DNA sequence: TGTGCCAGCGGCAGCTACAATGAGCAGTTCTTC.

V and J are TRBV11-2 and TRBJ1-2; D is uncertain. Between the trimmed V and J ends, which lost 5 bases and 4 bases, there was a span of 14 bases. CDR1 is SGHAT, CDR2 FQNNGV, per germline. The CDR3 consists of 14 residues. The CDR3 nucleotides read TGTGCCAGCAGCCTGTTCCGTGAGTCCTATGGCTACACCTTC. It specifies CASSLFRESYGYTF.

The CDR3 DNA sequence: TGTGCCAGCAGACCCGAGGCGGGGGAGACCCAGTACTTC. It yields the protein CASRPEAGETQYF. The chain is built from TRBV7-7 and TRBJ2-5; perhaps TRBD2 as D (6 bases). Germline V CDR1 and CDR2: SSHAT, FNYEAQ (reference sequence). Deletions cut 6 bases from V and 5 bases from J, with 13 bases between. There are 13 residues in the CDR3.

V is TRBV27 and J is TRBJ2-7, with D perhaps TRBD1 (6 bases). The CDR3 runs 13 residues. From germline, CDR1 is MNHEY and CDR2 SMNVEV (reference sequence). V was clipped by 4 bases and J by 3 bases, with 10 bases between them. The CDR3 region is CASSYQGSYEQYF. The DNA of the CDR3 is TGTGCCAGCAGTTATCAGGGGAGCTACGAGCAGTACTTC.